Listed here are 9 T cell receptor beta chains from one sample, sequenced in a study of shared clonotypes between healthy human individuals. The protocol was immunoSEQ multiplex PCR, while the TCRdb copy is restricted to in-frame clones and leaves out a portion. The data contain roughly 76,000 clones, about 64% of them singletons. Sequenced material: memory CD8+ T cells sorted from blood. As to subset: CD45RO+ cells pooled with CCR7-negative TemRA cells. These receptors originate from a man aged 25-45 years in good health.

CDR3 coding DNA: TGTGCCAGCAGCCCCGTAGCGGGAGCGAACACCGGGGAGCTGTTTTTT. Protein: CASSPVAGANTGELFF. The chain uses TRBV28 and TRBJ2-2, with 9 positions matching TRBD2. The CDR3 totals 16 residues. Germline lookup yields CDR1 MDHEN and CDR2 SYDVKM. The ends lost 6 bases at V and 0 bases at J; junction bases unmatched: 5.

The chain has TRBV5-1 and TRBJ2-2; D possibly corresponds to TRBD2 (6 bases). The V and J ends lost 5 bases and 6 bases respectively, with 14 bases between them. Per the germline V gene, CDR1 is SGHRS and CDR2 is YFSETQ. CDR3 length: 14 residues. The CDR3 loop reads CASRSSGDPGELFF. CDR3 DNA sequence: TGCGCCAGCAGGTCATCGGGAGACCCCGGGGAGCTGTTTTTT.

The genes are TRBV11-2 and TRBJ2-5, with D perhaps matching TRBD1 or TRBD2 (5 bases each). V lost 3 bases and J 14 bases, leaving 16 bases between the germline ends. The CDR3 consists of 12 residues. Germline CDR1 is SGHAT and CDR2 is FQNNGV. CDR3 DNA sequence: TGTGCCAGCAGCTTGGGGTCCGGGGCCTTCTACTTC. Its translation: CASSLGSGAFYF.

The chain couples TRBV14 to TRBJ2-1; 11 bases line up with TRBD2. The CDR3 length is 16 residues. CDR1 and CDR2 (germline): SGHDN, FVKESK. The V segment lost 5 bases and the J segment 4 bases; nucleotides outside the gene matches: 7. This chain's CDR3 is CASSLAGGLPYNEQFF. In nucleotides, the CDR3 is TGTGCCAGCAGCTTAGCGGGAGGGCTGCCTTACAATGAGCAGTTCTTC.

A few counts support this clone. Other DNA sequences in this sample translate to the same CDR3. V and J are TRBV30 and TRBJ2-3; TRBD2 matches at 7 bases. Trimming took 0 bases from V and 2 from J; bases not matched to a gene: 5. The CDR3 runs 15 residues. Germline V gene data show CDR1 as GTSNPN and CDR2 as SVGIG (reference sequence). The CDR3: CAWSVGSGLTDTQYF. The CDR3 bases are TGTGCCTGGAGTGTGGGTAGCGGGCTCACAGATACGCAGTATTTT.

This clone was detected ten times or more. V is TRBV9 and J is TRBJ2-7, with a weak D call TRBD2 (6 bases). V lost 3 bases and J lost 0, with 13 bases in between. The germline V gene has CDR1 SGDLS and CDR2 YYNGEE. This CDR3 contains 15 residues. The CDR3 here is CASSESGSYSYEQYF. The DNA for the CDR3 is TGTGCCAGCAGCGAAAGCGGGTCCTACTCCTACGAGCAGTACTTC.

The chain is built from TRBV7-9 and TRBJ2-2; a weak D match, TRBD2 (5 bases). Germline lookup yields CDR1 SEHNR and CDR2 FQNEAQ (reference sequence). The ends were cut back, 5 bases at V and 5 bases at J, with 18 bases in the middle. CDR3 length: 16 amino acids. The chain's CDR3 is CASSPLGITKTGELFF. CDR3 nucleotide sequence: TGTGCCAGCAGCCCCCTCGGGATAACCAAGACCGGGGAGCTGTTTTTT.

This clone was seen repeatedly, ten times or more. This sequence joins TRBV7-9 and TRBJ2-5, with D possibly being TRBD2 (6 bases). The CDR3 consists of 15 residues. V was clipped by 3 bases and J by 4 bases, with 15 bases between them. CDR1 and CDR2 (germline): SEHNR, FQNEAQ (reference sequence). CDR3 DNA: TGTGCCAGCAGCTTCGCCAGGAGGGGCGGAGAGACCCAGTACTTC. It is translated as CASSFARRGGETQYF. Complete variable domain (other parts from reference TRBV7-9 and TRBJ2-5): DTGVSQNPRHKITKRGQNVTFRCDPISEHNRLYWYRQTLGQGPEFLTYFQNEAQLEKSRLLSDRFSAERPKGSFSTLEIQRTEQGDSAMYLCASSFARRGGETQYFGPGTRLLVL.

Written as DNA, the CDR3 is TGTGCCATCAGTGAGACCCAATCAGGGCTAGCGGGCAACAATGAGCAGTTCTTC. Its protein product is CAISETQSGLAGNNEQFF. This chain uses TRBV10-3 with TRBJ2-1, with 8 positions matching TRBD2. Germline V gene data show CDR1 as ENHRY and CDR2 as SYGVKD. V lost 2 bases and J lost 5; bases outside the gene matches: 14. The CDR3 totals 18 residues.